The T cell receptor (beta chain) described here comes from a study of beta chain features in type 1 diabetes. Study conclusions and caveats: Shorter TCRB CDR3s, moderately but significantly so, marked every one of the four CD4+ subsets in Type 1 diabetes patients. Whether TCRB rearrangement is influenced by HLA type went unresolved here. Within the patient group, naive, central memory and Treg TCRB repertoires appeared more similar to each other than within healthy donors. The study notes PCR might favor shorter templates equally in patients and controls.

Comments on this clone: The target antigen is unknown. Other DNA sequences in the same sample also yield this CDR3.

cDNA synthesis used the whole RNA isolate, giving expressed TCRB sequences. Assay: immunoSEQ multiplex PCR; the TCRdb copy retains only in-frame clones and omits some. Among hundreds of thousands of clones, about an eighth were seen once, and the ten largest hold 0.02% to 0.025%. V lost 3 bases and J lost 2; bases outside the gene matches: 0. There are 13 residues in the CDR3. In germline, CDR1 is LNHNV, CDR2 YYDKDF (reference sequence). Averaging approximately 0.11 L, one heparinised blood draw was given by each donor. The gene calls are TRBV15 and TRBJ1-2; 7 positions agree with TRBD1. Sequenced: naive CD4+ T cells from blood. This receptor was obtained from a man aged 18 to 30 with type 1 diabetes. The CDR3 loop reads CATSRDRNYGYTF. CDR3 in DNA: TGTGCCACCAGCAGGGACAGGAACTATGGCTACACCTTC.